These 26 T cell receptor beta chains originate from one sample sequenced in a study of T-cell memory formation after mild COVID-19. TCRdb called the 5' RACE reads again in MiXCR, with one record for every CDR3 protein. The sample contains roughly 450,000 distinct CDR3 sequences, around a sixth of which appear only once. Specimen: PBMCs or a T cell subset sorted from them (not recorded which). The receptor source for this set is an adult woman who had mild COVID-19 (a few samples of this study predate the infection). Cell type and time point are not known.

The chain joins TRBV5-6 to TRBJ2-4; D might be TRBD1 (6 bases). The CDR3 extends over 13 amino acids. From germline, CDR1 is SGHDT and CDR2 YYEEEE. V was cut by 3 bases and J by 3 bases, with 7 bases left in between. The CDR3 here is CASSSDSKNIQYF. The CDR3 DNA sequence: TGTGCCAGCAGCTCGGACAGCAAAAACATTCAGTACTTC.

The table lists this clonotype with many counts. The chain uses TRBV7-8 and TRBJ1-3; D ambiguous. Trimming cost V 5 bases and J 0 bases, with 14 bases left between them. The CDR3 contains 16 residues. The V gene's germline CDR1 is SGHVS and CDR2 FQNEAQ. CDR3 region: CASSPADGSSGNTIYF. In DNA, the CDR3 is TGTGCCAGCAGCCCCGCCGACGGGAGCTCTGGAAACACCATATATTTT.

This rearrangement joins TRBV29-1 to TRBJ2-3; D may be TRBD1 (5 bases). This CDR3 has 14 residues. Between the trimmed V and J ends, which lost 4 bases and 4 bases, there was a span of 15 bases. Looked up from germline, CDR1 is SQVTM and CDR2 is ANQGSEA. CDR3 sequence (DNA): TGCAGCGTTGCGCCTGGGGCTGGGGCAGATACGCAGTATTTT. Its protein is CSVAPGAGADTQYF.

The rearrangement links TRBV12-3 or TRBV12-4 to TRBJ2-5; D ambiguous. Trimming pared 5 bases from V and 2 bases from J, leaving 15 bases between. The CDR3 extends over 15 amino acids. The CDR3 coding sequence is TGTGCCAGCAGTCTACAAGGGTTAGGGCAAGAGACCCAGTACTTC. Amino acids: CASSLQGLGQETQYF.

This chain connects TRBV5-5 to TRBJ2-7; D remains ambiguous. Germline CDR1 reads SGHKS; CDR2 reads YYEKEE (reference sequence). V lost 4 bases to trimming and J lost 1 base, with 12 bases between them. CDR3 length equals 14 residues. The CDR3 region is CASSTLQPSYEQYF. The DNA of the CDR3 is TGTGCCAGCAGCACCCTTCAACCGTCCTACGAGCAGTACTTC.

This clonotype occurred a few times. The chain employs TRBV6-6 and TRBJ2-3; 11 nucleotides line up with TRBD2. This CDR3 has 15 amino acids. V lost 7 bases and J lost 5; bases outside the gene matches: 8. From germline, CDR1 is MNHNY and CDR2 SVGAGI (reference sequence). The CDR3 DNA sequence: TGTGCCAGCACCAAACGAGGGACTAGCGGAGATACGCAGTATTTT. This translates into CASTKRGTSGDTQYF.

This clonotype was found a few times. The chain joins TRBV5-1 to TRBJ2-4; the D gene could be TRBD1 or TRBD2 (5 bases each). CDR3 length: 12 residues. Germline V gene sequence: CDR1 SGHRS, CDR2 YFSETQ. V was cut by 4 bases and J by 5 bases, with 7 bases left in between. The CDR3 region has the DNA TGCGCCAGCAGCCGGGACCAAAACATTCAGTACTTC. It yields the protein CASSRDQNIQYF.

This chain connects TRBV6-6 to TRBJ1-2; D is perhaps TRBD1 (5 bases). V was cut by 8 bases and J by 1 base, with 14 bases left in between. The CDR3 covers 14 residues. CDR1 MNHNY and CDR2 SVGAGI come from the germline V gene (reference sequence). This CDR3 is CASAEGPLNYGYTF. Here the CDR3 DNA reads TGTGCCAGCGCAGAGGGGCCGCTTAACTATGGCTACACCTTC.

The J gene is TRBJ1-1, the V gene TRBV12-3 or TRBV12-4; no definite D call. The CDR3 has 15 amino acids. The ends were cut back, 6 bases at V and 2 bases at J, with 16 bases in the middle. In nucleotides, the CDR3 is TGTGCCAGCAGCTTAAAAAGACGCCCCAACACTGAAGCTTTCTTT. Protein: CASSLKRRPNTEAFF.

The table lists this clonotype with many counts. This chain joins TRBV5-1 and TRBJ2-7; no clear D. The CDR3 covers 12 residues. Trimming pared 5 bases from V and 0 bases from J, leaving 6 bases between. The germline gives CDR1 SGHRS, CDR2 YFSETQ. The CDR3: CASRGSSYEQYF. In DNA form, the CDR3 reads TGCGCCAGCAGAGGCAGCTCCTACGAGCAGTACTTC.

For this clonotype: An end of the junction differs from the germline gene, which may be a read error. V gene TRBV7-7 combines with J gene TRBJ2-5; weak D call: TRBD2 (6 bases). Germline values: CDR1 SSHAT, CDR2 FNYEAQ (reference sequence). The CDR3 covers 15 residues. The CDR3 is CASSPEDYPGGAQYF. The DNA of the CDR3 is TGTGCTAGCAGCCCCGAGGACTACCCTGGGGGAGCCCAGTACTTC.

This clonotype showed up just a few times. The genes are TRBV5-8 and TRBJ1-1; 7 bases fit TRBD1. CDR3 length equals 12 residues. V trimming: 7 bases; J trimming: 7 bases; junction bases outside the gene matches: 7. From germline, CDR1 is SGHTS and CDR2 YDEGEE. CDR3 sequence: CASERGRNEAFF. CDR3 bases: TGTGCCAGCGAAAGGGGGCGGAATGAAGCTTTCTTT.

The genes are TRBV7-2 and TRBJ1-1; D call uncertain. Germline V gene lookup returns CDR1 SGHTA and CDR2 FQGNSA. The CDR3 is 15 residues long. The V and J ends lost 5 bases and 1 base respectively, with 14 bases between them. CDR3: CASSPRLGENTEAFF. CDR3 bases: TGTGCCAGCAGCCCCCGCTTGGGAGAGAACACTGAAGCTTTCTTT. Combining the CDR3 with reference TRBV7-2 and TRBJ1-1 gives the whole variable domain GAGVSQSPSNKVTEKGKDVELRCDPISGHTALYWYRQSLGQGLEFLIYFQGNSAPDKSGLPSDRFSAERTGGSVSTLTIQRTQQEDSAVYLCASSPRLGENTEAFFGQGTRLTVV.

This clonotype was seen a handful of times. This chain links TRBV6-1 with TRBJ2-7; D is unresolved. The CDR3 sequence is 14 residues long. The V gene's germline CDR1 is MNHNS and CDR2 SASEGT. V lost 3 bases and J 0 bases, leaving 9 bases between the germline ends. The CDR3 sequence: CASSDLVFSYEQYF. The CDR3, as DNA: TGTGCCAGCAGTGACTTAGTGTTCTCCTACGAGCAGTACTTC.

The V and J genes are TRBV7-9 and TRBJ2-2; D possibly corresponds to TRBD1 (5 bases). CDR1 and CDR2 (germline): SEHNR, FQNEAQ (reference sequence). The CDR3 consists of 16 residues. Deletions cut 1 base from V and 6 bases from J, with 15 bases between. Here the CDR3 reads CASSLDFGAGSGELFF. In DNA, the CDR3 is TGTGCCAGCAGCTTAGATTTTGGGGCCGGTTCCGGGGAGCTGTTTTTT.

V and J are TRBV4-2 and TRBJ2-3; 8 bases fit TRBD2. CDR1 LGHNA and CDR2 YNFKEQ come from the germline V gene. With 0 bases clipped from V and 7 bases from J, the junction kept 12 bases outside the gene matches. The CDR3 length is 17 residues. CDR3 protein: CASSQERAGGPFHTQYF. The DNA for the CDR3 is TGTGCCAGCAGCCAAGAGAGGGCGGGAGGACCGTTTCATACGCAGTATTTT.

This clonotype has just a few counts. The chain combines TRBV10-3 with TRBJ1-1; no clear D gene. This CDR3 contains 11 residues. Germline loops: CDR1 ENHRY, CDR2 SYGVKD. Between the trimmed V and J ends, which lost 8 bases and 7 bases, there was a span of 11 bases. CDR3 nucleotides: TGTGCCATCCGCGGAACTCATGAAGCTTTCTTT. Translated, it gives CAIRGTHEAFF.

This clonotype was observed many times. The chain joins TRBV12-3 or TRBV12-4 to TRBJ2-5, with 7 bases fitting TRBD1. The CDR3 loop spans 14 amino acids. Trimming took 2 bases from V and 3 from J; bases not matched to a gene: 3. This chain's CDR3 is CASSLSGTEETQYF. The CDR3 nucleotides read TGTGCCAGCAGTTTAAGTGGGACAGAAGAGACCCAGTACTTC.

The chain uses TRBV24-1 and TRBJ2-1; either TRBD1 or TRBD2 may fit D (5 bases each). This CDR3 comprises 13 residues. Germline V gene data show CDR1 as KGHDR and CDR2 as SFDVKD. The germline V and J ends were trimmed by 5 bases and 10 bases, with 14 bases remaining between them. CDR3 nucleotides: TGTGCCACCAGTGGGACGAGGGGATGGGAGCAGTTCTTC. This codes for CATSGTRGWEQFF.

The J gene is TRBJ1-5, the V gene TRBV27; no clear D. Per germline, CDR1 MNHEY and CDR2 SMNVEV (reference sequence). The V and J ends lost 2 bases and 7 bases respectively, with 12 bases between them. The length of the CDR3 is 14 residues. Written as DNA, the CDR3 is TGTGCCAGCAGTTTAGGCTGGATGGGGCAGCCCCAGCATTTT. Protein product: CASSLGWMGQPQHF.

J is TRBJ2-7 and V is TRBV7-8, with a tentative D call TRBD1 (5 bases). The CDR3 covers 15 residues. Trimming took 6 bases from V and 0 from J, leaving 15 bases between them. Germline CDR1 SGHVS, CDR2 FQNEAQ. The CDR3 nucleotides are TGTGCCAGCAGATCTGTTCCGGACAACTCCTACGAGCAGTACTTC. Encoded protein: CASRSVPDNSYEQYF.

The chain joins TRBV9 to TRBJ2-7, with D tentatively TRBD1 (6 bases). Deletions cut 4 bases from V and 3 bases from J, with 17 bases between. Germline CDR1 reads SGDLS; CDR2 reads YYNGEE. The CDR3 contains 15 residues. The CDR3 protein is CASSPQFEGVYEQYF. CDR3 DNA sequence: TGTGCCAGCAGCCCTCAATTTGAGGGGGTCTACGAGCAGTACTTC.

The chain carries TRBV7-2 and TRBJ2-5; 8 nucleotides agree with TRBD2. The length of the CDR3 is 15 residues. Germline V CDR1 and CDR2: SGHTA, FQGNSA. The V segment lost 3 bases and the J segment 5 bases; nucleotides outside the gene matches: 8. CDR3 coding DNA: TGTGCCAGCAGCTTCCAGAGCGGGAGCGGGGAGACCCAGTACTTC. Residues: CASSFQSGSGETQYF. The whole variable domain, filled in from reference TRBV7-2 and TRBJ2-5, reads GAGVSQSPSNKVTEKGKDVELRCDPISGHTALYWYRQSLGQGLEFLIYFQGNSAPDKSGLPSDRFSAERTGGSVSTLTIQRTQQEDSAVYLCASSFQSGSGETQYFGPGTRLLVL.

The chain is built from TRBV12-3 or TRBV12-4 and TRBJ2-2; maybe TRBD2 (7 bases). The germline V and J ends were trimmed by 5 bases and 5 bases, with 12 bases remaining between them. This CDR3 is built from 14 residues. The CDR3 reads CASSAGAPTGELFF. The CDR3 DNA sequence: TGTGCCAGCAGTGCGGGGGCCCCGACCGGGGAGCTGTTTTTT.

This clonotype was found once. The chain joins TRBV2 to TRBJ1-5; TRBD1 might be the D (5 bases). Germline V CDR1 and CDR2: SNHLY, FYNNEI. The CDR3 covers 16 residues. The ends were cut back, 2 bases at V and 0 bases at J, with 11 bases in the middle. CDR3 protein: CASSEFRRGSNQPQHF. The DNA of the CDR3 is TGTGCCAGCAGTGAATTCCGGAGGGGTAGCAATCAGCCCCAGCATTTT. Supplemented by reference TRBV2 and TRBJ1-5, the full variable domain reads EPEVTQTPSHQVTQMGQEVILRCVPISNHLYFYWYRQILGQKVEFLVSFYNNEISEKSEIFDDQFSVERPDGSNFTLKIRSTKLEDSAMYFCASSEFRRGSNQPQHFGDGTRLSIL.

In its sample, this clonotype was seen a few times. This rearrangement joins TRBV24-1 to TRBJ2-1; TRBD1 matches 10 bases. The CDR3 sequence is 15 residues long. Per germline, CDR1 KGHDR and CDR2 SFDVKD. The junction had 5 bases not matched to a gene; V was cut back by 2 bases and J by 8 bases. This chain's CDR3 is CATSDSRTGGHEQFF. As DNA, the CDR3 is TGTGCCACCAGTGATTCCCGGACAGGGGGGCATGAGCAGTTCTTC.